This TCR beta chain appears in the sequencing data of a study of T-cell memory formation after mild COVID-19. Across the study: Largely, the TCR clusters proved donor specific.

TCR alpha and TCR beta cDNA libraries carrying sample barcodes and UMIs were produced by 5'RACE using constant-segment primers. TCRdb re-called the 5' RACE reads through MiXCR, storing one row per CDR3 protein. The sample has approximately 300,000 distinct CDR3 sequences; around 15% are singletons. V was shortened by 6 bases and J by 1 base, with 12 bases between the two germline ends. This CDR3 region has 14 residues. Germline assignment: CDR1 MNHEY and CDR2 SVGEGT. General study findings and limits: Among contracting clones, CD4+ were mainly CM/EM and CD8+ enriched in EMRA.

Concerning this clonotype: Its antigen remains unknown.

The TCR originated in a man between 18 and 29 years old who had mild COVID-19 (a few samples of this study predate the infection). Cell type and time point are not known. Input material: PBMCs or a T cell subset sorted from them (not recorded which). The rearrangement links TRBV6-2 or TRBV6-3 to TRBJ1-1; weak D call: TRBD1 (5 bases). Here the CDR3 DNA reads TGTGCCAGCAGCGGACTCGGGGGGAACACTGAAGCTTTCTTT. This gives the protein CASSGLGGNTEAFF.